This record covers a single TCR beta chain. Its target is not known. This sample is part of a study of cytomegalovirus exposure and HLA in healthy donors. The wider study: Earlier, 100 million or so unique TCR beta sequences were recovered from about 179 million T cells by an analysis.

General study results and limits: As a later analysis showed, several of the most significant clusters appeared to be linked to common viral pathogens. In presence/absence analyses, roughly uniform sequencing depth across donors was assumed.

60 Vbeta and 13 Jbeta primers were used in PCR. The assay was immunoSEQ multiplex PCR, and TCRdb's table has in-frame clones only and misses some. The data contain 160,000 or so clones, around 81% of them singletons. The source material was PBMCs. The sequence was obtained from a man between 35 and 55 years old in good health and CMV-seronegative.

The CDR3 reads CASSLEWGLAGAQFF. Here the CDR3 DNA reads TGTGCCAGCAGCTTGGAATGGGGACTAGCGGGGGCCCAGTTCTTC. The V call is TRBV5-6, the J call TRBJ2-1, with 14 bases lining up with TRBD2. J was trimmed by 13 bases and V by 0 bases; bases with no gene match: 6. The CDR3 is made up of 15 amino acids. Germline V gives CDR1 SGHDT, CDR2 YYEEEE.